This section outlines one T cell receptor (beta chain) sequence together with its context. Its antigen is unknown. For donors with ophthalmopathy, the disease showed moderate-to-severe activity, reached CAS ≥3 and NOSPECS ≥4, and had lasted under 3 months. It was on clinical symptoms, serum thyroxine, TRAb, thyroid ultrasound and orbital computed tomography that diagnosis relied. The PBMC fraction was derived from 9 to 10 ml of fresh peripheral blood. RNA transcripts were the template, and TCR beta CDR3 regions were amplified from them. RT-PCR in the first round used HTBI primers; a second-round multiplex PCR followed. TCRdb processed the multiplex PCR reads anew with MiXCR; each CDR3 protein has one entry. The sample shows almost 750,000 distinct CDR3 sequences, approximately 40% of them seen only once. This CDR3 is built from 17 residues. Germline V gene lookup returns CDR1 SEHNR and CDR2 FQNEAQ (reference sequence). V lost 0 bases, J lost 2 bases, and 16 bases lay in between.

This sample is part of a study of Graves' ophthalmopathy and Graves' hyperthyroidism. Study observations and caveats: Blood shared most expanded thyroid clonotypes above 0.001 frequency.

The receptor was isolated from an adult man with Graves' ophthalmopathy. The chain employs TRBV7-9 and TRBJ1-2, with D maybe TRBD1 (5 bases). The sequenced sample was peripheral blood. Written as DNA, the CDR3 is TGTGCCAGCAGCTTAGCAGGGGATGATTGGGGGAACTATGGCTACACCTTC. It yields the protein CASSLAGDDWGNYGYTF. Together with reference TRBV7-9 and TRBJ1-2, the CDR3 gives the full variable domain: DTGVSQNPRHKITKRGQNVTFRCDPISEHNRLYWYRQTLGQGPEFLTYFQNEAQLEKSRLLSDRFSAERPKGSFSTLEIQRTEQGDSAMYLCASSLAGDDWGNYGYTFGSGTRLTVV.